The TCR beta chain described here comes from a study of blood T cells in healthy people across ages. Trimming pared 5 bases from V and 4 bases from J, leaving 13 bases between. The germline V gene encodes CDR1 SGHAT and CDR2 FQNNGV. This CDR3 contains 14 residues. Alongside a J-beta primer mix, a sample-barcoded 5' primer served in a second PCR lasting about 7 to 11 cycles. The template-switch adaptor, which had 12 random nucleotides, put a tag on each cDNA molecule. From the 5' RACE reads, TCRdb called clonotypes with MiXCR, one entry per CDR3 protein. The sample has about 1,500,000 distinct CDR3 sequences; 28% are singletons.

The sample comprised blood. This rearrangement joins TRBV11-2 to TRBJ2-3; D gene uncertain. The TCR originated in a woman in her 30s in good health. The CDR3 DNA reads TGTGCCAGCAGCCCCTCCGTTACCTCAGATACGCAGTATTTT. As protein: CASSPSVTSDTQYF. Full variable domain (outside the CDR3, taken from reference TRBV11-2 and TRBJ2-3): EAGVAQSPRYKIIEKRQSVAFWCNPISGHATLYWYQQILGQGPKLLIQFQNNGVVDDSQLPKDRFSAERLKGVDSTLKIQPAKLEDSAVYLCASSPSVTSDTQYFGPGTRLTVL.